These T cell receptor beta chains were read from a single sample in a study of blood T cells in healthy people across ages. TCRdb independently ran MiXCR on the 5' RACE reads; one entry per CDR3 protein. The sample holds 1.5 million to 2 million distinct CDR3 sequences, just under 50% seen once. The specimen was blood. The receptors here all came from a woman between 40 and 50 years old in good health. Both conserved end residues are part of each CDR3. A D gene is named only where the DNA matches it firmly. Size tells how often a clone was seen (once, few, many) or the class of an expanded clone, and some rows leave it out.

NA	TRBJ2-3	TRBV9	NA	TGTGCCAGCAGCGTAGGGAACAGGGCAGATACGCAGTATTTT	CASSVGNRADTQYF
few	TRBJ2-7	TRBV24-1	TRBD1	TGTGCCACCAGTGATGGATCCGGGACAGCTAGGGAGCAGTACTTC	CATSDGSGTAREQYF
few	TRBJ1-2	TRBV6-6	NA	TGTGCCAGCAGTCCCCCGGACAGTTACTATGGCTACACCTTC	CASSPPDSYYGYTF
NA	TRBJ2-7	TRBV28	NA	TGTGCCAGCAGCCGGGACGATTGGTACGAGCAGTACTTC	CASSRDDWYEQYF
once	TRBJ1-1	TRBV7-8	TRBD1	TGTGCCAGCAGCCCAACAGGGGGACTTTTTAACACTGAAGCTTTCTTT	CASSPTGGLFNTEAFF
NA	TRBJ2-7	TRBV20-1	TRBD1	TGCAGTGCTGGAAGACAGGGGGAAAATTACGAGCAGTACTTC	CSAGRQGENYEQYF
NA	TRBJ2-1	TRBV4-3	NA	TGCGCCAGCAGCCAAGAGGGGGCAACGTGGGATGAGCAGTTCTTC	CASSQEGATWDEQFF
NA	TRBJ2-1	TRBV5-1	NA	TGCGCCAGCAGCACCCGGGTATTCCAGAGCTCCTACAATGAGCAGTTCTTC	CASSTRVFQSSYNEQFF
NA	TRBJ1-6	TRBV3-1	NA	TGTGCCAGCAGCCCAGCCTCCGGGACCGGCGGTCCCCTCCACTTT	CASSPASGTGGPLHF
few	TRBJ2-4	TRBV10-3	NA	TGTGCCATCAGTGTTGGGACGGGGCTCGGGGAGCAGTACTTC	CAISVGTGLGEQYF
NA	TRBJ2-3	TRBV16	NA	TGTGCCAGCAACTCCGTTGGAGATACGCAGTATTTT	CASNSVGDTQYF
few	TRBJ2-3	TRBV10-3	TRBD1	TGTGCCATCTCCCGGACAGGGACGGCAGATACGCAGTATTTT	CAISRTGTADTQYF
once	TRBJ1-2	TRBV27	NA	TGTGCCAGCAGTTTATCCGGAACATTAGCTGTTGGCTACACCTTC	CASSLSGTLAVGYTF
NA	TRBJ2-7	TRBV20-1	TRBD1	TGCAGTGCCCCCACCCCGGGACAGGGGCTCTACGAGCAGTACTTC	CSAPTPGQGLYEQYF
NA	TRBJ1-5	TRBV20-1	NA	TGCAGTGCTAGAGATGGGGGGGGAGGTGGCGAGCCCCAGCATTTT	CSARDGGGGGEPQHF
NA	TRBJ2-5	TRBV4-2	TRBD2	TGTGCCAGCAGCCTGAGACTAGCGGCGGGGGAGACCCAGTACTTC	CASSLRLAAGETQYF
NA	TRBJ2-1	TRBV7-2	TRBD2	TGTGCCAGCAGCGTTACCGGGACTAGGGACAATGAGCAGTTCTTC	CASSVTGTRDNEQFF
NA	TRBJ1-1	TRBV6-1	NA	TGTGCCAGCGTCTCTGACAGCTACACTGAAGCTTTCTTT	CASVSDSYTEAFF
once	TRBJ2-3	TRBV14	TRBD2	TGTGCCCCAGCTCTCGAGCGGGACACAGATACGCAGTATTTT	CAPALERDTDTQYF
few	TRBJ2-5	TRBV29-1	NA	TGCAGCGTTGAAGGGGGGACGGTCGAGACCCAGTACTTC	CSVEGGTVETQYF
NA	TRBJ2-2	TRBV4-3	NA	TGCGCCAGCAGCCAAGGGGAGATCACCGGGGAGCTGTTTTTT	CASSQGEITGELFF
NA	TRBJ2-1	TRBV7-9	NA	TGTGCCAGCAGCTTAGCGTCAGCTAGGAATGAGCAGTTCTTC	CASSLASARNEQFF
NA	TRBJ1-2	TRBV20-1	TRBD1	TGCAGTGCTAGCCCAACAGGGGCGGGGGGCTACACCTTC	CSASPTGAGGYTF
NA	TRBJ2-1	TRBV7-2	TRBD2	TGTGCCAGCATCCCACGACCGACTAGCGGGTCCTATTACAATGAGCAGTTCTTC	CASIPRPTSGSYYNEQFF
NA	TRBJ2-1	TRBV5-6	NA	TGTGCCAGCAGCGAATACAGGGATTGGTTGAGCTCCTACAATGAGCAGTTCTTC	CASSEYRDWLSSYNEQFF
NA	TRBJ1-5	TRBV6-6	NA	TGTGCCAGCAGCCGGGCATTTAGCAATCAGCCCCAGCATTTT	CASSRAFSNQPQHF
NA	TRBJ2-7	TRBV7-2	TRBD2	TGTGCCAGCAGCTCGGGACTAGCGGGGGGTTTACGCGAGCAGTACTTC	CASSSGLAGGLREQYF
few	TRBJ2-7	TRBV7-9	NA	TGTGCCAGCAGCTTACCTAGGGACGGCCGATCCTACGAGCAGTACTTC	CASSLPRDGRSYEQYF
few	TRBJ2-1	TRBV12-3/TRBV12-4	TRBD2	TGTGCCAGTTTGGGGCCGGGGGGTCGAAGCTCCTACAATGAGCAGTTCTTC	CASLGPGGRSSYNEQFF
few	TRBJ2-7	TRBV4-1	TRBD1	TGCGCCAGCAGCCCGGGACAGGAAGGACGCGAGCAGTACTTC	CASSPGQEGREQYF
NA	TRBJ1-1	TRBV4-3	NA	TGCGCCAGCAGCCAGGGTATGAGGGTCACTGAAGCTTTCTTT	CASSQGMRVTEAFF
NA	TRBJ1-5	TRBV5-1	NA	TGCGCCAGCAGCCAGGGGATTGGAGCTCAGCCCCAGCATTTT	CASSQGIGAQPQHF
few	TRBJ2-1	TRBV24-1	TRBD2	TGTGCCACCAGTGATTTGCGAGCGGGGGGGCCCAGCTACAATGAGCAGTTCTTC	CATSDLRAGGPSYNEQFF
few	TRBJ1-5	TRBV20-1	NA	TGCAGTGCTAGACAGGGTGGGAATCAGCCCCAGCATTTT	CSARQGGNQPQHF
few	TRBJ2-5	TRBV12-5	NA	TGTGCTAGTGGGCATGGAGGTCTGGAGACCCAGTACTTC	CASGHGGLETQYF
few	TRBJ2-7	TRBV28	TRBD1	TGTGCCAGCAGTTTTGTGACAGGGGGCCAGTACGAGCAGTACTTC	CASSFVTGGQYEQYF
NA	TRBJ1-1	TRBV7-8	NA	TGTGCCAGCAGCTTAGATGAAGCCGCATACACTGAAGCTTTCTTT	CASSLDEAAYTEAFF
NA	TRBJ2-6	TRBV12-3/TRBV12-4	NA	TGTGCCAGCAGTTTACAGGGGCCGACAGGGGCCAACGTCCTGACTTTC	CASSLQGPTGANVLTF
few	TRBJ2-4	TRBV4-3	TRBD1	TGCGCCAGCAGCACGACAGGGGGCAACATTCAGTACTTC	CASSTTGGNIQYF
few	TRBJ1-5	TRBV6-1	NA	TGTGCCAGCAGTAACCCTAGCAATCAGCCCCAGCATTTT	CASSNPSNQPQHF
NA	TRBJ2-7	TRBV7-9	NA	TGTGCCAGCAGTCTAAGGGAATACTACGAGCAGTACTTC	CASSLREYYEQYF
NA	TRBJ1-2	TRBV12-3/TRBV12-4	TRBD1	TGTGCCAGCAGTCCAACCGGGACAGTTGCCTATGGCTACACCTTC	CASSPTGTVAYGYTF
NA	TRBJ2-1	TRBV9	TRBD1	TGTGCCAGCAGCCCCCCCAGGACAGGGTCCTACAATGAGCAGTTCTTC	CASSPPRTGSYNEQFF
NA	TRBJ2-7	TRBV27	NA	TGTGCCAGCAGTTACACAGCCCTTTACTACGAGCAGTACTTC	CASSYTALYYEQYF
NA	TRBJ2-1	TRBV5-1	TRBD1	TGCGCCAGCAGCTTGGTCCCACAGGGGGCAACCTACAATGAGCAGTTCTTC	CASSLVPQGATYNEQFF
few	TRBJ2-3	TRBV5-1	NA	TGCGCCAGCAGCTTGAGAGGGGGGCGACTCCCCGATACGCAGTATTTT	CASSLRGGRLPDTQYF
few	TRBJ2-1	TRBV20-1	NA	TGCAGTGCTAGAAACTCAGCGGCATACTCCTACAATGAGCAGTTCTTC	CSARNSAAYSYNEQFF
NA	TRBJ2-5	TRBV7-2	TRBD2	TGTGCCAGCAGCACGACTAGCGGGGGTTGGGAGACCCAGTACTTC	CASSTTSGGWETQYF
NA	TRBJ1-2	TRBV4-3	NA	TGCGCCAGCAGCCAAGTACGGACAGACCATGGCTACACCTTC	CASSQVRTDHGYTF
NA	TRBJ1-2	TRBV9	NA	TGTGCCAGCAGCGTGAGAGTGGAGGGGGACTATGGCTACACCTTC	CASSVRVEGDYGYTF
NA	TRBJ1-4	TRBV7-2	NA	TGTGCCAGCAGCCCGGGGGGGGTTGCAACTAATGAAAAACTGTTTTTT	CASSPGGVATNEKLFF
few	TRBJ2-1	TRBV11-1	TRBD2	TGTGCCAGCAGCTTAGTTCCGGGGGGGAGGGCCAATGAGCAGTTCTTC	CASSLVPGGRANEQFF
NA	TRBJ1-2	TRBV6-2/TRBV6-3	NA	TGTGCCAGCAGTTATCTCGAGCTCCCGTTCTCGGGGGGCTACACCTTC	CASSYLELPFSGGYTF
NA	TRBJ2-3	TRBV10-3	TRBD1	TGTGCCATCAGTGGACAGGGGGAAGGAGATACGCAGTATTTT	CAISGQGEGDTQYF